The entry that follows covers one T cell receptor (beta chain) sequence. Donors sampled were nominally healthy, though unrecorded immune exposures were likely. This sample was taken from a study of cytomegalovirus exposure and HLA in healthy donors. J was trimmed by 4 bases and V by 4 bases; bases with no gene match: 8. CDR3 length equals 15 residues. Germline V gene lookup returns CDR1 SEHNR and CDR2 FQNEAQ (reference sequence). PCR primers comprised 60 Vbeta and 13 Jbeta primers. In the source study's methods: In a later analysis, 75 million to 95 million unique TCR beta chains included roughly 11 million shared by two or more donors. Profiling relied on immunoSEQ multiplex PCR, and the TCRdb table lists in-frame clones only, not all of them. The V and J calls and clone size were taken over from that table, and D and trimming were inferred from the DNA. The data contain 140,000 or so clones, around 10% of them seen just once; the ten biggest clones take up over 1.5%.

The receptor was derived from a male donor in good health and CMV-seronegative. The V call is TRBV7-9, the J call TRBJ2-7, with 9 bases matching TRBD1. Input material: PBMCs. The CDR3 region is CASSSTRDREYEQYF. The CDR3 DNA reads as TGTGCCAGCAGCTCGACCCGGGACAGGGAGTACGAGCAGTACTTC. Full variable domain (missing parts from reference TRBV7-9 and TRBJ2-7): DTGVSQNPRHKITKRGQNVTFRCDPISEHNRLYWYRQTLGQGPEFLTYFQNEAQLEKSRLLSDRFSAERPKGSFSTLEIQRTEQGDSAMYLCASSSTRDREYEQYFGPGTRLTVT.